Each of the 32 T cell receptor beta chains below was sequenced from the same sample in a study of T cell clonality in common variable immunodeficiency. Study-level findings and limits: Fewer deletions and N-nucleotide insertions were reportedly seen in common variable immunodeficiency TCR beta sequences.

Libraries were prepared by immunoSEQ multiplex PCR; TCRdb keeps only in-frame clonotypes and omits some of them. Observed in the sample are about 33,000 clones, none of them singletons. These TCRs are of unknown antigen specificity. The sample taken for sequencing was peripheral blood mononuclear cells. The receptor source for this set is a human donor with common variable immunodeficiency.

This clone was counted many times. Coverage ceases 3 residues before the CDR3 finishes, and the germline J gene fills in the end. This chain uses TRBV30 with TRBJ1-1; D not resolved. Deletions cut 6 bases from V and 1 base from J, with 9 bases between. The CDR3 runs 12 residues. Germline V lookup: CDR1 GTSNPN, CDR2 SVGIG (reference sequence). The sequenced CDR3 bases are TGTGCCTGTCGCCCCGGGAACACTGAA. Translated, it gives CACRPGNTE. The CDR3 as a whole reads CACRPGNTEAFF.

A word on this clone: The CDR3 goes on 3 residues after the read ends, and that part is filled in from the germline J gene. This chain joins TRBV19 and TRBJ1-2; TRBD1 might be the D (6 bases). CDR1 and CDR2 from the germline V gene are LNHDA and SQIVND (reference sequence). V was shortened by 1 base and J by 4 bases, with 10 bases between the two germline ends. The CDR3 runs 14 residues. The CDR3 sequence: CASSIVSTGYGYTF. CDR3 bases read: TGTGCCAGTAGTATAGTTTCGACAGGCTATGGC. The full variable domain, with the rest looked up from reference TRBV19 and TRBJ1-2, is DGGITQSPKYLFRKEGQNVTLSCEQNLNHDAMYWYRQDPGQGLRLIYYSQIVNDFQKGDIAEGYSVSREKKESFPLTVTSAQKNPTAFYLCASSIVSTGYGYTFGSGTRLTVV.

This clone was observed a few times. The read gets to within 3 residues of the CDR3 end, and the germline J gene fills in the rest. This chain links TRBV2 with TRBJ2-5; 11 positions match TRBD2. Germline V gene lookup returns CDR1 SNHLY and CDR2 FYNNEI. J lost 4 bases, V lost 5 bases, and 9 bases had no gene match. The CDR3 is 16 amino acids. The CDR3 bases that were read are TGTGCCAGCAGTCCCCCGGGACTAGCGGCCCCAGAGACC. This gives the protein CASSPPGLAAPET. The full CDR3 protein is CASSPPGLAAPETQYF. The variable domain in full, with the rest retrieved from reference TRBV2 and TRBJ2-5, is EPEVTQTPSHQVTQMGQEVILRCVPISNHLYFYWYRQILGQKVEFLVSFYNNEISEKSEIFDDQFSVERPDGSNFTLKIRSTKLEDSAMYFCASSPPGLAAPETQYFGPGTRLLVL.

There are a few counts of this clone. The read terminates 3 residues ahead of where the CDR3 ends, so the germline J gene completes it. This chain uses TRBV30 with TRBJ1-2, with 8 bases that match TRBD1. CDR1 is GTSNPN, CDR2 SVGIG, per germline (reference sequence). Unmatched junction bases numbered 3, after V lost 3 bases and J lost 3 bases. The CDR3 totals 13 residues. The CDR3 region is CAWSVDRDYGYTF. The sequenced part of the CDR3 DNA is TGTGCCTGGAGCGTGGACAGGGACTATGGC.

Comment on this clone: Sequencing ends 3 residues short of the CDR3 end; the germline J gene provides the rest. This chain links TRBV7-9 with TRBJ2-2, with a possible D match to TRBD2 (6 bases). V lost 0 bases and J lost 2, with 7 bases in between. The CDR3 consists of 15 residues. Germline CDR1 SEHNR, CDR2 FQNEAQ (reference sequence). CDR3 loop: CASSLAGGNTGELFF. The sequenced part of the CDR3 DNA is TGTGCCAGCAGCTTAGCGGGGGGAAACACCGGGGAG.

The table lists this clone with many counts. The sequenced fragment ends 3 residues before the CDR3 boundary, so the rest is inferred from the germline J gene. The chain couples TRBV4-2 to TRBJ1-1; D is unclear. From germline, CDR1 is LGHNA and CDR2 YNFKEQ. The ends were cut back, 3 bases at V and 4 bases at J, with 9 bases in the middle. This CDR3 is built from 13 residues. The DNA read from the CDR3 is TGTGCCAGCAGCCAGTCCGCCGGCACTGAA. It encodes CASSQSAGTE. The full CDR3 sequence reads CASSQSAGTEAFF.

A few counts support this clone. The read ends 3 residues before the CDR3 terminus; that terminus is restored from the germline J gene. The V call is TRBV2, the J call TRBJ1-1; TRBD1 aligns across 7 bases. This CDR3 has 15 amino acids. Germline lookup yields CDR1 SNHLY and CDR2 FYNNEI. The V and J ends lost 0 bases and 4 bases, in that order; junction bases with no gene match: 5. The CDR3 spells CASSEALAGGTEAFF. The sequenced part of the CDR3 DNA is TGTGCCAGCAGTGAAGCGCTTGCAGGGGGCACTGAA. Full variable domain (rest looked up from reference TRBV2 and TRBJ1-1): EPEVTQTPSHQVTQMGQEVILRCVPISNHLYFYWYRQILGQKVEFLVSFYNNEISEKSEIFDDQFSVERPDGSNFTLKIRSTKLEDSAMYFCASSEALAGGTEAFFGQGTRLTVV.

This clone was observed many times. The read comes to an end 3 residues before the CDR3 does, leaving the germline J gene to fill in the end. The rearrangement links TRBV20-1 to TRBJ2-7; TRBD2 agrees at 12 bases. Germline lookup yields CDR1 DFQATT and CDR2 SNEGSKA (reference sequence). The ends lost 2 bases at V and 2 bases at J; junction bases unmatched: 16. The CDR3 totals 19 residues. Partial CDR3 DNA: TGCAGTGCTAGATCCACCAAGGCTAGCGGGGGGGAAAACACCTACGAG. Translated, it gives CSARSTKASGGENTYE. The full CDR3 protein is CSARSTKASGGENTYEQYF.

As concerns this clone: The CDR3 end lies 3 residues beyond the end of the read and is filled in from the germline J gene. The chain recombines TRBV7-2 with TRBJ2-7, with 13 bases that match TRBD2. The CDR3 totals 15 residues. Germline CDR1 reads SGHTA; CDR2 reads FQGNSA. With V trimmed by 5 bases and J by 2 bases, 3 bases remained unmatched. CDR3 bases read: TGTGCCAGCAGCCCGACTAGCGGGGGGACCTACGAG. Translated: CASSPTSGGTYE. Given in full, the CDR3 is CASSPTSGGTYEQYF.

This clone was picked up a small number of times. The CDR3 extends 3 residues past the end of the read, so its final part is completed from the germline J gene. V usage is TRBV30 and J usage is TRBJ1-6; maybe TRBD1 (6 bases). The CDR3 loop spans 13 amino acids. V was pared by 1 base and J by 11 bases, with 12 bases between. Germline CDR1 and CDR2: GTSNPN and SVGIG (reference sequence). CDR3 residues: CAWSEQGRAPLHF. CDR3 bases read: TGTGCCTGGAGTGAGCAGGGGCGGGCACCC.

This clone was seen only a few times. A much more abundant neighbour one base away suggests this may be a read error. Distinct nucleotide sequences in the sample also encode this CDR3. Incomplete CDR3 DNA: TGTGCCTGGAGTGTACAGGGGGAGCAGCCC. It encodes CAWSVQGEQP. The entire CDR3 reads CAWSVQGEQPQHF. The rearrangement uses TRBV30 and TRBJ1-5, with TRBD1 identical over 8 bases. The CDR3 is cut off 3 residues early in the read; its end comes from the germline J gene. The CDR3 contains 13 residues. Germline V lookup: CDR1 GTSNPN, CDR2 SVGIG (reference sequence). V was clipped by 0 bases and J by 7 bases; unmatched bases: 2.

Points on this clone: Read sequence stops 3 residues before the CDR3 end, and the germline J gene provides the missing end. The genes are TRBV18 and TRBJ2-5; 7 nucleotides align to TRBD2. With 6 bases clipped from V and 5 bases from J, the junction kept 9 bases outside the gene matches. The length of the CDR3 is 14 residues. Germline loops: CDR1 KGHSH, CDR2 LQKENI. The part of the CDR3 DNA that was read is TGTGCCAGCTCGTCCAGGCCGCGGGGGGAGACC. This translates into CASSSRPRGET. From start to end, the CDR3 is CASSSRPRGETQYF.

In its sample, this clone was seen a few times. The missing CDR3 end, 3 residues past where the read stops, is filled in from the germline J gene. The chain employs TRBV13 and TRBJ2-7, with TRBD2 matching 11 bases. Germline trimming cut 5 bases from V and 0 bases from J; bases unmatched to any gene: 6. The CDR3 covers 16 residues. Germline V gives CDR1 PRHDT, CDR2 FYEKMQ (reference sequence). The CDR3 loop reads CASSTTSGGISYEQYF. The part of the CDR3 DNA that was read is TGTGCCAGCAGCACTACTAGCGGGGGAATCTCCTACGAG.

CDR3 amino acids: CAWTPGQGGYGYTF. CDR3 DNA (partial): TGTGCCTGGACTCCGGGACAGGGAGGCTATGGC. This sequence joins TRBV30 and TRBJ1-2; 9 nucleotides align to TRBD1. The read ends 3 residues early relative to the CDR3; the germline J gene fills the gap. Germline V gene sequence: CDR1 GTSNPN, CDR2 SVGIG (reference sequence). This CDR3 is built from 14 residues. V dropped 4 bases and J dropped 4; count of bases not matched to a gene: 7.

There are a few counts of this clone. Coverage ceases 3 residues before the CDR3 finishes, and the germline J gene fills in the end. The chain is built from TRBV30 and TRBJ1-5; the D is unclear. Germline CDR1 is GTSNPN and CDR2 is SVGIG (reference sequence). The germline V and J ends were trimmed by 1 base and 4 bases, with 5 bases remaining between them. The CDR3 extends over 12 amino acids. CDR3 amino acids: CAWSGGNQPQHF. The CDR3 bases that were read are TGTGCCTGGAGTGGCGGAAATCAGCCC.

About this clone: The read comes to an end 3 residues before the CDR3 does, leaving the germline J gene to fill in the end. The V and J genes are TRBV2 and TRBJ1-6; D call uncertain. Germline CDR1 is SNHLY and CDR2 is FYNNEI. Trimming took 6 bases from V and 5 from J, leaving 5 bases between them. The CDR3 consists of 12 residues. The part of the CDR3 DNA that was read is TGTGCCAGCAGGTCTGATAATTCACCC. Residues: CASRSDNSP. The CDR3 in its entirety is CASRSDNSPLHF.

A note on this clone: The read terminates 3 residues before the CDR3 end, so the remaining end is supplied by the germline J gene. The chain recombines TRBV19 with TRBJ1-2; D possibly corresponds to TRBD1 (6 bases). This CDR3 has 15 amino acids. From germline, CDR1 is LNHDA and CDR2 SQIVND (reference sequence). V was trimmed by 0 bases and J by 6 bases, leaving 14 bases between them. The sequenced part of the CDR3 DNA is TGTGCCAGTAGTATAGAGGGCAGGGGCTACGATGGC. Amino acid sequence: CASSIEGRGYDG. The complete CDR3 sequence is CASSIEGRGYDGYTF.

This clone has just a few counts. The CDR3 end falls 3 residues outside the read, so it is completed with the germline J gene. The V gene is TRBV5-1, the J gene TRBJ2-3; no clear D gene. Trimming shortened V by 0 bases and J by 6 bases, and 11 bases separated the two germline ends. The CDR3 totals 14 residues. Germline values: CDR1 SGHRS, CDR2 YFSETQ. Incomplete CDR3 DNA: TGCGCCAGCAGCTTGGAAGGGTCCTCCGATACG. As protein: CASSLEGSSDT. The entire CDR3 is CASSLEGSSDTQYF. Based on the CDR3 plus reference TRBV5-1 and TRBJ2-3, the full variable domain is KAGVTQTPRYLIKTRGQQVTLSCSPISGHRSVSWYQQTPGQGLQFLFEYFSETQRNKGNFPGRFSGRQFSNSRSEMNVSTLELGDSALYLCASSLEGSSDTQYFGPGTRLTVL.

This clone was counted at least ten times. The read ends 3 residues before the CDR3 terminus; that terminus is restored from the germline J gene. This rearrangement joins TRBV12-3 or TRBV12-4 to TRBJ2-3; 11 bases line up with TRBD2. Trimming at V came to 5 bases and at J to 4 bases, leaving 14 bases not matched to a gene. The CDR3 runs 18 residues. The CDR3 bases that were read are TGTGCCAGCAGTCCCCCTCCTAGCGGGGGGTGGAGGGCAGATACG. Amino acids: CASSPPPSGGWRADT. The whole CDR3 sequence reads CASSPPPSGGWRADTQYF.

This clone came up many times. The CDR3 is cut off 3 residues early in the read; its end comes from the germline J gene. The rearrangement uses TRBV18 and TRBJ1-1, with 8 positions matching TRBD1. J lost 1 base, V lost 3 bases, and 1 base had no gene match. This CDR3 contains 14 residues. CDR1 KGHSH and CDR2 LQKENI come from the germline V gene. The sequenced part of the CDR3 DNA is TGTGCCAGCTCACCCGGACAGGGGAACACTGAA. It codes for CASSPGQGNTE. The CDR3, in full, reads CASSPGQGNTEAFF.

A note on this clone: Read coverage stops 3 residues before the CDR3 terminus; the germline J gene supplies the remainder. The chain joins TRBV2 to TRBJ1-5; TRBD1 is a possible D gene (5 bases). Trimming stripped 2 bases from V and 6 bases from J, with 14 bases between. CDR3 length: 15 residues. Germline CDR1 SNHLY, CDR2 FYNNEI. CDR3 loop: CASSEYAGQSQPQHF. The covered CDR3 bases are TGTGCCAGCAGTGAATATGCGGGGCAGAGTCAGCCC.

This clone was counted ten times or more. With the read ending 3 residues before the CDR3 end, the germline J gene is used to fill in that end. The rearrangement joins TRBV20-1 to TRBJ2-6; maybe TRBD1 (5 bases). The CDR3 covers 16 residues. The germline CDR1 and CDR2 sequences are DFQATT and SNEGSKA (reference sequence). Between the trimmed V and J ends, which lost 7 bases and 0 bases, there was a span of 16 bases. The covered CDR3 bases are TGCAGTGGAAGAAGGGGCACCGCCTCTGGGGCCAACGTC. As protein: CSGRRGTASGANV. The entire CDR3 reads CSGRRGTASGANVLTF.

The sample holds many counts of this clone. The read comes to an end 3 residues before the CDR3 does, leaving the germline J gene to fill in the end. The V and J genes are TRBV18 and TRBJ1-2; D gene ambiguous. The CDR3 sequence is 15 residues long. Between the trimmed V and J ends, which lost 5 bases and 2 bases, there was a span of 15 bases. Germline CDR1 is KGHSH and CDR2 is LQKENI. The CDR3 reads CASSEKSSTNYGYTF. Partial CDR3 DNA: TGTGCCAGCTCAGAGAAGTCGAGTACAAACTATGGC.

This clone was recorded a few times. The sequence runs out 3 residues before the end of the CDR3; the remainder is reconstructed from the germline J gene. The rearrangement uses TRBV19 and TRBJ1-1; TRBD1 is a possible D gene (5 bases). Deletions cut 8 bases from V and 1 base from J, with 11 bases between. The V gene's germline CDR1 is LNHDA and CDR2 SQIVND (reference sequence). The CDR3 extends over 13 amino acids. The CDR3 spells CASGAGPNTEAFF. CDR3 DNA (partial): TGTGCCAGTGGGGCAGGGCCGAACACTGAA.

As to this clone: The DNA ends 3 residues before the CDR3 does, and the rest of the CDR3 is filled in from the germline J gene. This sequence joins TRBV30 and TRBJ1-2, with 9 nucleotides matching TRBD1. The V and J ends lost 0 bases and 3 bases, in that order; junction bases with no gene match: 5. This CDR3 is 15 amino acids long. Germline CDR1 reads GTSNPN; CDR2 reads SVGIG (reference sequence). CDR3: CAWSVGTGSDYGYTF. Incomplete CDR3 DNA: TGTGCCTGGAGTGTCGGGACAGGGAGTGACTATGGC.

Many counts were recorded for this clone. The read gets to within 3 residues of the CDR3 end, and the germline J gene fills in the rest. The chain has TRBV2 and TRBJ2-7; D possibly corresponds to TRBD1 (6 bases). Germline assignment: CDR1 SNHLY and CDR2 FYNNEI. The CDR3 consists of 16 residues. Between the trimmed V and J ends, which lost 6 bases and 2 bases, there was a span of 20 bases. CDR3 bases read: TGTGCCAGCAGAGGACAGAGAAGTACCCAACCCTACGAG. This encodes CASRGQRSTQPYE. The full CDR3 protein is CASRGQRSTQPYEQYF.

This clone was counted ten times or more. The missing CDR3 end, 3 residues past where the read stops, is filled in from the germline J gene. The chain has TRBV23-1 and TRBJ1-2; 7 bases are shared with TRBD1. TRBV23-1 is placed among ORFs of uncertain function. V was clipped by 9 bases and J by 7 bases; unmatched bases: 17. This CDR3 contains 15 residues. CDR3 DNA, as far as it was read: TGCGCCAGTCCTCGGGATCCGTACAGGGGAATTGGC. Protein sequence: CASPRDPYRGIG. The full CDR3 protein reads CASPRDPYRGIGYTF.

This clone has only a few counts. The read ends 3 residues shy of where the CDR3 ends; the end is completed using the germline J gene. The rearrangement links TRBV19 to TRBJ1-6; perhaps TRBD1 as D (6 bases). This CDR3 is 15 amino acids long. V lost 6 bases to trimming and J lost 5 bases, with 14 bases between them. The germline CDR1 and CDR2 sequences are LNHDA and SQIVND (reference sequence). This CDR3 is CASSLGTSNNSPLHF. The sequenced part of the CDR3 DNA is TGTGCCAGTAGCCTCGGGACATCGAATAATTCACCC.

This clone was counted only a few times. Read sequence stops 3 residues before the CDR3 end, and the germline J gene provides the missing end. The chain joins TRBV7-9 to TRBJ1-2; no firm D call. Trimming cost V 5 bases and J 0 bases, with 13 bases left between them. Germline CDR1 SEHNR, CDR2 FQNEAQ (reference sequence). This CDR3 contains 15 residues. Here the CDR3 reads CASSQETSSNYGYTF. The DNA read from the CDR3 is TGTGCCAGCAGCCAGGAAACATCATCTAACTATGGC.

With respect to this clone: Read sequence stops 3 residues before the CDR3 end, and the germline J gene provides the missing end. This sequence joins TRBV20-1 and TRBJ2-1; 9 bases line up with TRBD2. V gave up 1 base and J gave up 4 bases; unmatched junction bases: 11. This CDR3 has 17 residues. Germline assignment: CDR1 DFQATT and CDR2 SNEGSKA (reference sequence). CDR3 region: CSARVMEVAGVYNEQFF. CDR3 bases read: TGCAGTGCTAGAGTCATGGAGGTAGCGGGGGTGTACAATGAG.

This clone has a count of ten or more. The read stops 3 residues short of the end of the CDR3; the missing end is completed from the germline J gene. V is TRBV20-1 and J is TRBJ2-3, with TRBD2 matching 13 bases. Losses at the gene ends were 4 bases for V and 5 bases for J; bases not matched to a gene: 18. The CDR3 is 19 residues long. Per the germline V gene, CDR1 is DFQATT and CDR2 is SNEGSKA (reference sequence). CDR3 residues: CSAMGIGGTSGASEDTQYF. The sequenced CDR3 bases are TGCAGTGCTATGGGTATCGGAGGGACTAGCGGGGCGTCGGAAGATACG.

With respect to this clone: The read comes to an end 3 residues before the CDR3 does, leaving the germline J gene to fill in the end. The chain combines TRBV7-2 with TRBJ2-7; D possibly corresponds to TRBD2 (6 bases). The CDR3 spans 15 residues. CDR1 is SGHTA and CDR2 is FQGNSA in the germline V gene. Deletions cut 2 bases from V and 1 base from J, with 12 bases between. CDR3 sequence reads: CASSLTSKGSYEQYF. The covered CDR3 bases are TGTGCCAGCAGCTTAACTAGCAAGGGATCCTACGAG.